This T cell receptor (beta chain) was recorded in a study of blood T cells in healthy people across ages. Overall study results and limits: Per-million-T-cell TCR beta diversity fell roughly linearly with age.

A second PCR of roughly 7 to 11 cycles used a sample-barcoded 5' primer and a J-beta primer mix. Each TCR beta cDNA got a 12-nucleotide random molecular identifier. MiXCR, applied by TCRdb to the 5' RACE reads, yields one record per CDR3 protein. The sample lists 650,000 to 700,000 distinct CDR3 sequences, around 32% occurring once. There are many counts of this clonotype. The target antigen is unknown. This CDR3 is 13 amino acids long. Trimming took 0 bases from V and 8 from J, leaving 9 bases between them. Germline values: CDR1 SGHRS, CDR2 YFSETQ. The source of this sequence is a woman aged 80 or over in good health. The sequenced material came from blood. The chain couples TRBV5-1 to TRBJ2-4; D tentatively reads TRBD1 or TRBD2 (6 bases each). This CDR3 is CASSLAGEDIQYF. The CDR3 bases are TGCGCCAGCAGCTTGGCAGGGGAGGACATTCAGTACTTC. Supplemented by reference TRBV5-1 and TRBJ2-4, the full variable domain reads KAGVTQTPRYLIKTRGQQVTLSCSPISGHRSVSWYQQTPGQGLQFLFEYFSETQRNKGNFPGRFSGRQFSNSRSEMNVSTLELGDSALYLCASSLAGEDIQYFGAGTRLSVL.